Below, 32 T cell receptor beta chains from the same sample are listed, as sequenced in a study of cytomegalovirus exposure and HLA in healthy donors. PCR amplification relied on 60 Vbeta primers (plus 13 Jbeta primers). The assay was immunoSEQ multiplex PCR, and TCRdb's table has in-frame clones only and misses some. The sample holds 110,000 to 150,000 clones, around 82% seen once. Sequenced material: PBMCs. These receptors were collected from a woman aged 18 to 35 in good health and CMV-seropositive.

This chain uses TRBV5-5 with TRBJ2-1; the match to TRBD2 covers 12 bases. There are 15 residues in the CDR3. V lost 5 bases to trimming and J lost 4 bases; unmatched junction nucleotides: 4. Germline assignment: CDR1 SGHKS and CDR2 YYEKEE (reference sequence). The CDR3 loop is CASRTSGGAYNEQFF. In nucleotides, the CDR3 is TGTGCCAGCAGGACTAGCGGGGGAGCGTACAATGAGCAGTTCTTC.

The rearrangement uses TRBV18 and TRBJ2-7; 9 positions match TRBD1. With 3 bases clipped from V and 5 bases from J, the junction kept 8 bases outside the gene matches. The germline gives CDR1 KGHSH, CDR2 LQKENI. This CDR3 is built from 15 residues. This CDR3 is CASSPPGQGRHEQYF. The CDR3 nucleotides read TGTGCCAGCTCACCCCCGGGACAGGGTCGGCACGAGCAGTACTTC.

The chain links TRBV11-2 to TRBJ2-5, with D perhaps TRBD2 (7 bases). V dropped 8 bases and J dropped 1 base, with 17 bases sitting between them. This CDR3 contains 15 residues. In germline, CDR1 is SGHAT, CDR2 FQNNGV. The CDR3 loop is CASESGTLFQETQYF. In nucleotides, the CDR3 is TGTGCCAGCGAGAGCGGGACATTATTCCAAGAGACCCAGTACTTC. Full variable domain (outside the CDR3, taken from reference TRBV11-2 and TRBJ2-5): EAGVAQSPRYKIIEKRQSVAFWCNPISGHATLYWYQQILGQGPKLLIQFQNNGVVDDSQLPKDRFSAERLKGVDSTLKIQPAKLEDSAVYLCASESGTLFQETQYFGPGTRLLVL.

The rearrangement uses TRBV2 and TRBJ1-5, with 11 positions matching TRBD1. The CDR3 sequence is 17 residues long. Trimming removed 8 bases from V and 0 bases from J; junction bases left unmatched: 9. CDR1 is SNHLY and CDR2 is FYNNEI in the germline V gene. The CDR3 nucleotides read TGTGCCAGCGGCCGGGACAGGGGGGCTTATAGCAATCAGCCCCAGCATTTT. Translating gives CASGRDRGAYSNQPQHF.

This chain uses TRBV6-1 with TRBJ1-2; D call uncertain. Germline CDR1 reads MNHNS; CDR2 reads SASEGT. The CDR3 is 13 residues long. With 1 base removed from V and 3 bases from J, the gap between germline ends came to 6 bases. The CDR3 DNA is TGTGCCAGCAGTGAAGGGACTCACTATGGCTACACCTTC. Translated, it gives CASSEGTHYGYTF.

CDR3 in DNA: TGTGCCAGCAGCGTAGGACTAGCGGGGGCGAGCTCCTACAATGAGCAGTTCTTC. The encoded protein is CASSVGLAGASSYNEQFF. The chain is built from TRBV9 and TRBJ2-1, with 12 bases fitting TRBD2. V shed 0 bases and J 0 bases; nucleotides not matched to a gene: 4. Germline CDR1 reads SGDLS; CDR2 reads YYNGEE. This CDR3 contains 18 residues.

The chain links TRBV19 to TRBJ1-2, with D perhaps matching TRBD1 (5 bases). The CDR3 has 14 residues. Looked up from germline, CDR1 is LNHDA and CDR2 is SQIVND (reference sequence). V was shortened by 3 bases and J by 2 bases, with 10 bases between the two germline ends. The CDR3 DNA reads TGTGCCAGTAGTATTAAGGCAGGGAACTATGGCTACACCTTC. Amino acid sequence: CASSIKAGNYGYTF.

V usage is TRBV5-1 and J usage is TRBJ2-5; 7 bases align to TRBD1. J gave up 3 bases and V 6 bases, and 5 bases lay outside the gene matches. The CDR3 runs to 13 residues. The germline V gene has CDR1 SGHRS and CDR2 YFSETQ. CDR3 residues: CASKGAREETQYF. The CDR3 region has the DNA TGCGCCAGCAAGGGGGCGCGGGAAGAGACCCAGTACTTC.

This chain connects TRBV2 to TRBJ2-5; 10 bases align to TRBD1. The CDR3 contains 14 residues. The germline V gene has CDR1 SNHLY and CDR2 FYNNEI. The J segment lost 4 bases and the V segment lost 5 bases, leaving 4 bases of the junction unmatched. CDR3 in amino acids: CASSRDRGGETQYF. The CDR3 coding sequence is TGTGCCAGCAGTCGGGACAGGGGAGGAGAGACCCAGTACTTC.

This chain joins TRBV7-2 and TRBJ1-6; D is possibly TRBD1 (5 bases). This CDR3 contains 15 residues. Germline CDR1 is SGHTA and CDR2 is FQGNSA. V was clipped by 5 bases and J by 7 bases, with 15 bases between them. CDR3 sequence (DNA): TGTGCCAGCAGCCCTGGGGGGGGTGGGAATTCACCCCTCCACTTT. Translated: CASSPGGGGNSPLHF.

This chain links TRBV5-1 with TRBJ1-1, with D perhaps TRBD1 (5 bases). CDR3 size: 16 residues. Germline V CDR1 and CDR2: SGHRS, YFSETQ. V was clipped by 4 bases and J by 1 base, with 17 bases between them. CDR3 region: CASSTFPQEKNTEAFF. Written as DNA, the CDR3 is TGCGCCAGCAGCACATTTCCACAGGAGAAGAACACTGAAGCTTTCTTT.

This rearrangement joins TRBV19 to TRBJ2-1; 7 bases line up with TRBD1. The CDR3 length is 15 residues. The trim removed 4 bases at V and 8 bases at J, leaving 11 bases unmatched. The germline CDR1 and CDR2 sequences are LNHDA and SQIVND (reference sequence). The CDR3 spells CASSKSKGARDEQFF. The CDR3 nucleotides read TGTGCCAGTAGTAAGTCAAAGGGGGCTCGAGATGAGCAGTTCTTC.

This clone was counted between two and nine times. The V call is TRBV23-1, the J call TRBJ2-2; a weak D match, TRBD1 (5 bases). TRBV23-1 is known as an ORF, though its function is uncertain. Trimming stripped 6 bases from V and 0 bases from J, with 8 bases between. The CDR3 is 14 residues long. In DNA form, the CDR3 reads TGCGCCAGCAGCAGGGTTACGAACACCGGGGAGCTGTTTTTT. Translating gives CASSRVTNTGELFF.

This clone was observed once. The chain combines TRBV6-5 with TRBJ2-2; 10 bases match TRBD1. Germline CDR1 is MNHEY and CDR2 is SVGAGI. The J segment lost 7 bases and the V segment lost 2 bases, leaving 7 bases of the junction unmatched. This CDR3 comprises 16 residues. CDR3 residues: CASSYGGTGVGGELFF. The CDR3 nucleotides are TGTGCCAGCAGTTACGGAGGGACAGGGGTAGGCGGGGAGCTGTTTTTT.

The DNA for the CDR3 is TGTGCCAGCAGTTCCAATTCCTATGGCTACACCTTC. It yields the protein CASSSNSYGYTF. V usage is TRBV2 and J usage is TRBJ1-2; D remains unclear. V was shortened by 5 bases and J by 4 bases, with 8 bases between the two germline ends. Germline V gene data show CDR1 as SNHLY and CDR2 as FYNNEI. The CDR3 spans 12 residues.

The rearrangement links TRBV18 to TRBJ2-7; 8 nucleotides line up with TRBD2. Germline CDR1 and CDR2: KGHSH and LQKENI. J lost 0 bases, V lost 6 bases, and 1 base had no gene match. CDR3 length: 13 amino acids. CDR3 coding DNA: TGTGCCAGCTCCGGGGGGGGCTCCTACGAGCAGTACTTC. It translates to CASSGGGSYEQYF.

The chain recombines TRBV2 with TRBJ1-4; D remains unclear. Deletions cut 8 bases from V and 0 bases from J, with 13 bases between. Germline lookup yields CDR1 SNHLY and CDR2 FYNNEI. The CDR3 loop spans 15 amino acids. The CDR3 region has the DNA TGTGCCAGCGATCGAAACGGGGCAACTAATGAAAAACTGTTTTTT. Residues: CASDRNGATNEKLFF.

The rearrangement uses TRBV10-3 and TRBJ1-1; maybe TRBD1 (5 bases). The CDR3 is 14 residues long. V lost 3 bases and J 4 bases, leaving 12 bases between the germline ends. Germline CDR1 reads ENHRY; CDR2 reads SYGVKD. CDR3 sequence reads: CAISEWGGSTEAFF. Written as DNA, the CDR3 is TGTGCCATCAGTGAATGGGGGGGGAGCACTGAAGCTTTCTTT.

On this clone: An end of the junction does not agree with germline; a read error may underlie this. The rearrangement joins TRBV7-2 to TRBJ2-1; 9 bases map to TRBD2. The CDR3 runs to 15 residues. The germline gives CDR1 SGHTA, CDR2 FQGNSA. CDR3 in amino acids: CVSSTSGGPYNEQFF. The CDR3 nucleotides read TGTGTCAGCTCAACGAGCGGGGGGCCATACAATGAGCAGTTCTTC.

The chain is built from TRBV15 and TRBJ2-1; the D gene is possibly TRBD2 (5 bases). Germline V lookup: CDR1 LNHNV, CDR2 YYDKDF (reference sequence). This CDR3 is built from 13 residues. Trimming left V 1 base short and J 7 bases short, with 8 bases between. The CDR3 loop reads CATSRGRENEQFF. The CDR3 region has the DNA TGTGCCACCAGCAGAGGTAGGGAGAATGAGCAGTTCTTC.

The gene calls are TRBV6-5 and TRBJ2-6; no reliable D call. CDR3 length equals 15 residues. The ends were cut back, 6 bases at V and 0 bases at J, with 9 bases in the middle. Looked up from germline, CDR1 is MNHEY and CDR2 is SVGAGI. CDR3 in amino acids: CASSEQSSGANVLTF. In DNA form, the CDR3 reads TGTGCCAGCAGCGAACAGAGCTCTGGGGCCAACGTCCTGACTTTC.

The chain links TRBV5-8 to TRBJ2-2; 11 bases fit TRBD2. After removal of 0 bases from V and 4 bases from J, the junction contained 11 bases not matched to a gene. This CDR3 contains 19 residues. The germline CDR1 and CDR2 sequences are SGHTS and YDEGEE. The CDR3 reads CASSLGPTSGDWGTGELFF. CDR3 nucleotides: TGTGCCAGCAGCTTGGGGCCGACTAGCGGGGACTGGGGCACCGGGGAGCTGTTTTTT.

The rearrangement joins TRBV9 to TRBJ2-7; no definite D call. The CDR3 loop spans 13 amino acids. Germline V gene data show CDR1 as SGDLS and CDR2 as YYNGEE. V lost 4 bases, J lost 7 bases, and 15 bases lay in between. The CDR3 sequence is CASSLTLLREQYF. CDR3 in DNA: TGTGCCAGCAGCCTTACCCTTCTACGGGAGCAGTACTTC.

The chain combines TRBV2 with TRBJ2-5; a weak D match, TRBD2 (6 bases). Trimming took 10 bases from V and 11 from J, leaving 23 bases between them. This CDR3 is built from 13 residues. From germline, CDR1 is SNHLY and CDR2 FYNNEI. CDR3 in amino acids: CATKEGQGREQYF. The CDR3 DNA sequence: TGTGCCACCAAGGAGGGCCAGGGCCGGGAGCAGTACTTC.

The V call is TRBV5-1, the J call TRBJ1-1; D unresolved. Trimming pared 1 base from V and 2 bases from J, leaving 3 bases between. The CDR3 spans 12 residues. Germline V gene lookup returns CDR1 SGHRS and CDR2 YFSETQ. The CDR3 DNA reads TGCGCCAGCAGCTTGAGCAACACTGAAGCTTTCTTT. Protein product: CASSLSNTEAFF.

V and J are TRBV18 and TRBJ2-3; 14 positions match TRBD2. The CDR3 is made up of 17 amino acids. Losses at the gene ends were 3 bases for V and 5 bases for J; bases not matched to a gene: 7. Germline CDR1 reads KGHSH; CDR2 reads LQKENI. This CDR3 reads CASSPGLAGVSGDTQYF. The CDR3 coding sequence is TGTGCCAGCTCACCGGGACTAGCGGGGGTCAGTGGAGATACGCAGTATTTT.

The rearrangement links TRBV7-2 to TRBJ2-2, with D possibly matching TRBD1 (6 bases). CDR1 is SGHTA, CDR2 FQGNSA, per germline. The CDR3 has 16 residues. Trimming took off 2 bases at V and 4 bases at J, with 14 bases between the two ends. CDR3 coding DNA: TGTGCCAGCAGCTTAAGTAGGCAGGGGAGCACCGGGGAGCTGTTTTTT. Its translation is CASSLSRQGSTGELFF.

The chain joins TRBV7-2 to TRBJ2-7, with a tentative D call TRBD1 (7 bases). The CDR3 runs 14 residues. Trimming pared 1 base from V and 7 bases from J, leaving 14 bases between. The V gene's germline CDR1 is SGHTA and CDR2 FQGNSA. The CDR3 sequence is CASSLDGGGGEQYF. In nucleotides, the CDR3 is TGTGCCAGCAGCTTAGATGGAGGGGGCGGAGAGCAGTACTTC. Based on the CDR3 plus reference TRBV7-2 and TRBJ2-7, the full variable domain is GAGVSQSPSNKVTEKGKDVELRCDPISGHTALYWYRQSLGQGLEFLIYFQGNSAPDKSGLPSDRFSAERTGGSVSTLTIQRTQQEDSAVYLCASSLDGGGGEQYFGPGTRLTVT.

The chain combines TRBV19 with TRBJ1-5, with TRBD1 as a possible D gene (6 bases). Germline V gives CDR1 LNHDA, CDR2 SQIVND (reference sequence). Trimming took off 3 bases at V and 4 bases at J, with 10 bases between the two ends. The CDR3 length is 14 residues. The CDR3 here is CASSIQGNNQPQHF. The CDR3 DNA is TGTGCCAGTAGTATCCAGGGGAATAATCAGCCCCAGCATTTT.

This clone was picked up one time. This chain joins TRBV13 and TRBJ2-5; tentative D call: TRBD2 (5 bases). The CDR3 extends over 17 amino acids. V was pared by 7 bases and J by 7 bases, with 28 bases between. Germline values: CDR1 PRHDT, CDR2 FYEKMQ (reference sequence). CDR3 amino acids: CASTLLAPGEPGGTQYF. CDR3 nucleotide sequence: TGTGCCAGCACTCTCCTAGCCCCCGGGGAGCCAGGCGGGACCCAGTACTTC.

Comments on this clone: The junction does not match germline at one end; this may be a read error. The chain combines TRBV6-5 with TRBJ2-1; 7 positions agree with TRBD1. CDR1 and CDR2 from the germline V gene are MNHEY and SVGAGI. The CDR3 covers 13 residues. Here the CDR3 DNA reads TGTGCCAGCAATTACAGGGGAAACAATGAGCAGTTCTTC. It encodes CASNYRGNNEQFF.

J is TRBJ2-5 and V is TRBV7-2, with D hard to call. V was pared by 3 bases and J by 5 bases, with 13 bases between. Germline CDR1 and CDR2: SGHTA and FQGNSA. The CDR3 has 14 residues. Here the CDR3 reads CASSFLRERETQYF. The CDR3 DNA follows: TGTGCCAGCAGCTTTTTGCGAGAGAGGGAGACCCAGTACTTC.